The 8 T cell receptor beta chains presented below share a single source sample, sequenced in a study of tumor-infiltrating lymphocytes in primary liver carcinoma (dated by TCRdb to 2015 to 2018). Sequenced on an Illumina HiSeq 2500. Starting from approximately 0.5 ug total RNA, TCRbeta-specific cDNA was produced by reverse transcription with a constant-region primer and ProtoScript II reverse transcriptase. The TCRbeta libraries were prepared through three rounds of nested multiplex PCR following a slightly modified ARM-PCR procedure. Each of the first two PCR rounds ran for around 9 cycles and used multiplex TRBV1-TRBV30 forward primers together with a Cbeta reverse primer. The raw public reads went through TCRdb reprocessing: fastp at Q25, MiXCR clone calling, in-frame beta chains kept. For every CDR3 protein sequence, its rows merge into one entry that carries the most common genes and DNA. Within this sample are 95,000 to 150,000 distinct CDR3 sequences, with roughly three fifths of them counted one time only. The biggest ten clones account for approximately 10% of the sample.

Without any cell sorting, total RNA and DNA were co-extracted from about 21-30 mg of bulk tissue using the AllPrep DNA/RNA mini kit. Sequenced input: liver tumor tissue from sampling region 1. The sample's cell subset or site, from its label and the paper: tumor region T1, superior pole. Receptors were obtained from an older woman with primary liver carcinoma and hepatitis B virus infection.

The chain employs TRBV11-2 and TRBJ1-2; the D is unclear. The germline gives CDR1 SGHAT, CDR2 FQNNGV. V dropped 9 bases and J dropped 5 bases, with 16 bases sitting between them. The CDR3 consists of 13 residues. CDR3 in DNA: TGTGCCAGTGATCAGGCAAGATCGTATGGCTACACCTTC. Residues: CASDQARSYGYTF.

Note on this clonotype: The conserved phenylalanine or tryptophan normally closing the CDR3 is absent here, so this likely arose from a read error. V and J are TRBV10-2 and TRBJ1-1; possibly TRBD1 for D (6 bases). This CDR3 has 14 residues. From germline, CDR1 is WSHSY and CDR2 SAAADI. V lost 2 bases to trimming and J lost 0 bases, with 7 bases between them. The CDR3 bases are TGCGCCAGCAGTGAGCAGGGGATGAACACTGAAGCTTTCCTT. As protein: CASSEQGMNTEAFL.

The rearrangement links TRBV7-9 to TRBJ2-7, with D unresolved. CDR1 is SEHNR, CDR2 FQNEAQ, per germline (reference sequence). The CDR3 has 12 residues. Trimming stripped 5 bases from V and 6 bases from J, with 11 bases between. This chain's CDR3 is CASSRAPPEQYF. CDR3 sequence (DNA): TGTGCCAGCAGCCGGGCCCCACCCGAGCAGTACTTC.

V is TRBV28 and J is TRBJ2-2; TRBD2 is a possible D gene (6 bases). The V end was cut by 6 bases, the J end by 5 bases, with 22 bases between. The CDR3 is 17 residues long. Germline CDR1 MDHEN, CDR2 SYDVKM. CDR3: CASRFLGGDRETGELFF. The CDR3 DNA reads as TGTGCCAGCAGGTTTCTCGGGGGTGATAGAGAAACCGGGGAGCTGTTTTTT.

Turning to this clonotype: This may come from a read error, since a much larger clone is one base off. The genes are TRBV5-1 and TRBJ2-5; 13 bases are shared with TRBD2. The germline CDR1 and CDR2 sequences are SGHRS and YFSETQ. The CDR3 is 17 amino acids. The V segment lost 2 bases and the J segment 5 bases; nucleotides outside the gene matches: 9. CDR3 nucleotide sequence: TGCGCCAGCAGCTTTGGACTAGCGGGAGACCCCGGGGAGACCCAGTACTTC. Translated: CASSFGLAGDPGETQYF.

V usage is TRBV5-5 and J usage is TRBJ2-3, with TRBD1 as a possible D gene (6 bases). The CDR3 has 15 amino acids. The V gene lost 5 bases and the J gene lost 1 base, with 14 bases spanning the gap. CDR1 SGHKS and CDR2 YYEKEE come from the germline V gene (reference sequence). The CDR3 DNA reads TGTGCCAGCAGAACCCGAGGGGGATGCACAGATACGCAGTATTTT. Its protein product is CASRTRGGCTDTQYF.

This chain joins TRBV11-2 and TRBJ1-6, with TRBD1 matching 8 bases. V lost 7 bases and J lost 8; bases outside the gene matches: 16. This CDR3 contains 17 residues. From germline, CDR1 is SGHAT and CDR2 FQNNGV. The CDR3 is CASNPDRGTGSYSPLHF. CDR3 coding DNA: TGTGCCAGCAACCCAGACAGGGGAACAGGGTCTTATTCACCCCTCCACTTT.

Points on this clonotype: A much more abundant neighbour one base away suggests this may be a read error. The chain combines TRBV12-3 or TRBV12-4 with TRBJ2-1; the match to TRBD1 covers 7 bases. V dropped 5 bases and J dropped 13; count of bases not matched to a gene: 11. The CDR3 is 13 amino acids. The CDR3 region has the DNA TGTGCCAGCAGTGACAGGGCCCAAGAGACCCAGTTCTTC. Protein sequence: CASSDRAQETQFF.